These T cell receptor beta chains were read from a single sample in a study of OX40 agonist ivuxolimab in advanced cancers. TCRdb's table, derived via immunoSEQ multiplex PCR, lists solely in-frame clones and lacks some. The data contain about 18,000 clones, approximately 83% of them singletons. Material: CD4+ or CD8+ T cells sorted from blood, obtained in a trial of the OX40 agonist ivuxolimab. These receptors all come from an adult with an advanced solid tumor such as melanoma, head and neck, liver or kidney cancer. The CDR3 runs from the conserved cysteine through the conserved F or W. D genes are given only for firm matches. The listing skips clone size in some rows; elsewhere it reads once, few, many or a size class.

CDR3nt	CDR3aa	v_gene	j_gene	d_gene	len	abundance
TGTGCCAGCAGCTTAGGCAGGATCCACAATCAGCCCCAGCATTTT	CASSLGRIHNQPQHF	TRBV7-2	TRBJ1-5	NA	15	NA
TGTGCCACTCTGGGACGGCTTTATGGCTACACCTTC	CATLGRLYGYTF	TRBV19	TRBJ1-2	NA	12	NA
TGTGCCAGCAGCTTAGTGACAGGGAGTCTGACAGATACGCAGTATTTT	CASSLVTGSLTDTQYF	TRBV11-2	TRBJ2-3	TRBD1	16	NA
TGTGCCAGCAGGGACCGACAGTACCAAGAGACCCAGTACTTC	CASRDRQYQETQYF	TRBV11-2	TRBJ2-5	NA	14	NA
TGTGCCAGTAGTATAGATCACAGTGATCAGCCCCAGCATTTT	CASSIDHSDQPQHF	TRBV19	TRBJ1-5	NA	14	once
TGCGCCAGCGGCTGGGGGGTTTCCTATAATTCACCCCTCCACTTT	CASGWGVSYNSPLHF	TRBV5-1	TRBJ1-6	NA	15	NA
TGCGCCGCCGGACCGGGACAGGGGTCCAACAATGAGCAGTTCTTC	CAAGPGQGSNNEQFF	TRBV4-1	TRBJ2-1	TRBD1	15	NA
TGTGCCAGCAGCTTAGGGACAACGAACACCGGGGAGCTGTTTTTT	CASSLGTTNTGELFF	TRBV7-2	TRBJ2-2	NA	15	NA
TGTGCCAGCAGCGAAGACAGGGGCAAGAGTGGCTACACCTTC	CASSEDRGKSGYTF	TRBV5-8	TRBJ1-2	TRBD1	14	NA
TGTGCCAGCAGCTCCGAAGAGACCCAGTACTTC	CASSSEETQYF	TRBV7-6	TRBJ2-5	NA	11	once
TGTGCCAGCAGTCTAACAGGGGCCGGGGAGCTGTTTTTT	CASSLTGAGELFF	TRBV27	TRBJ2-2	TRBD1	13	few
TGTGCCAGCAGTTTAGGGAGCGGGGCCTACGAGCAGTACTTC	CASSLGSGAYEQYF	TRBV27	TRBJ2-7	TRBD2	14	NA
TGTGCCAGCAGTTACCGTGATTGGGGGGACGAGCAGTACTTC	CASSYRDWGDEQYF	TRBV6-5	TRBJ2-7	NA	14	NA
TGTGCCAGCAGTTACTTGAGACAGCAAGAGACCCAGTACTTC	CASSYLRQQETQYF	TRBV6-6	TRBJ2-5	NA	14	NA
TGCGCCAGCAGCTTGGAAACAGCGGGAGGGAGCACAGATACGCAGTATTTT	CASSLETAGGSTDTQYF	TRBV5-1	TRBJ2-3	TRBD2	17	NA
TGTGCCAGCAGCGTAGACAGGGTTGGAAACACCATATATTTT	CASSVDRVGNTIYF	TRBV9	TRBJ1-3	NA	14	NA
TGCGCCAGCAGCATCCGCTTTACCCGGGACAGGGGTAGCAATCAGCCCCAGCATTTT	CASSIRFTRDRGSNQPQHF	TRBV4-1	TRBJ1-5	TRBD1	19	NA
TGTGCCCGAAACGGGGACAGGGAAAACTATGGCTACACCTTC	CARNGDRENYGYTF	TRBV6-5	TRBJ1-2	TRBD1	14	NA
TGTGCCAGCAGTTTTTCCGGGGGTGAAGCTTTCTTT	CASSFSGGEAFF	TRBV27	TRBJ1-1	NA	12	NA
TGTGCCAGTAGTAACAGCTTGAACACTGAAGCTTTCTTT	CASSNSLNTEAFF	TRBV19	TRBJ1-1	NA	13	NA
TGTGCCAGTAGCCCTCCAGGGGGAGGGATCAATGAGCAGTTCTTC	CASSPPGGGINEQFF	TRBV19	TRBJ2-1	NA	15	NA
TGTGCCACCAGCAGACGGACAGGGCAGGGCTACACCTTC	CATSRRTGQGYTF	TRBV15	TRBJ1-2	TRBD1	13	once
TGTGCCAGCAGCACGGTACCCCCTACCGGGGAGCTGTTTTTT	CASSTVPPTGELFF	TRBV5-4	TRBJ2-2	NA	14	NA
TGTGCCAGCCTGGGAGCGGCCCCTAGCACAGATACGCAGTATTTT	CASLGAAPSTDTQYF	TRBV2	TRBJ2-3	NA	15	NA
TGTGCCAGCAGTTCCCTAGCCGGCAGCTCCTACAATGAGCAGTTCTTC	CASSSLAGSSYNEQFF	TRBV27	TRBJ2-1	NA	16	NA
TGTGCCAGCAGTGGACCTTCGGACAGGGGAGGAAACGAGCAGTACTTC	CASSGPSDRGGNEQYF	TRBV2	TRBJ2-7	TRBD1	16	few
TGTGCCAGCAGTTACTCTCAGGGTTACACCGGGGAGCTGTTTTTT	CASSYSQGYTGELFF	TRBV6-5	TRBJ2-2	NA	15	NA
TGTGCCAGCAGTCTAAGGACGGACCTCACTGAAGCTTTCTTT	CASSLRTDLTEAFF	TRBV27	TRBJ1-1	NA	14	NA
TGTGCCAGCAGTTTCCTGCGGGGGAGGCCAATCCATGAGCAGTTCTTC	CASSFLRGRPIHEQFF	TRBV27	TRBJ2-1	TRBD2	16	NA
TGTGCCAGCAGCTTAGTTGGGGTCAATCAGCCCCAGCATTTT	CASSLVGVNQPQHF	TRBV7-9	TRBJ1-5	NA	14	NA
TGTGCCAGCAGTTCTTATTCACAGCGGGAGGGTTCCCTTTTCTACGAGCAGTACTTC	CASSSYSQREGSLFYEQYF	TRBV27	TRBJ2-7	TRBD2	19	NA
TGTGCCAGCAGTCCTTCGATTAGTACCCCTCAAGTGTATGGCTACACCTTC	CASSPSISTPQVYGYTF	TRBV5-5	TRBJ1-2	NA	17	NA
TGCGCCAGCAGCTTGGCCGGGGAGCTGTTTTTT	CASSLAGELFF	TRBV5-1	TRBJ2-2	NA	11	few
TGTGCCAGCAGTTACTCAGTTGGCAGGGAAAACTATGGCTACACCTTC	CASSYSVGRENYGYTF	TRBV6-6	TRBJ1-2	NA	16	NA
TGTGCCAGTAGTATCTGGGTGAACACTGAAGCTTTCTTT	CASSIWVNTEAFF	TRBV19	TRBJ1-1	NA	13	NA
TGTGCCAGCAGCCCGGTGGGCGAGGAGGGAGATACGCAGTATTTT	CASSPVGEEGDTQYF	TRBV2	TRBJ2-3	NA	15	NA
TGTGCCAGCAGCAAAGGGGCAGGGTGGGGCACTGAAGCTTTCTTT	CASSKGAGWGTEAFF	TRBV21-1	TRBJ1-1	NA	15	NA
TGCAGTGCTAGAACCCAGAATGAGCAGTACTTC	CSARTQNEQYF	TRBV20-1	TRBJ2-7	NA	11	NA
TGTGCCAGCAGTACAACCGGGACTAGCGGGTACGAGCAGTACTTC	CASSTTGTSGYEQYF	TRBV7-2	TRBJ2-7	TRBD2	15	NA
TGTGCCAGCAGCTTGTGGGGCGGCACTGAAGCTTTCTTT	CASSLWGGTEAFF	TRBV5-4	TRBJ1-1	NA	13	NA